This passage covers 4 T cell receptor beta chains from one sample sequenced in a study of T cell responses to AZD1222 COVID-19 vaccine (dated by TCRdb to 2020 to 2023). Sample time point, as interpreted from the label and publication: about 28 days (+/-7) after the second vaccine dose. The library relied on the immunoSEQ multiplex PCR assay. The table comes from immuneACCESS by way of TCRdb, which keeps in-frame sequences with V and J called. Part of the clones is missing from these tables; in studies checked, under half for an unresolved V gene and the rest for unknown reasons. This sample gives about 59,000 clones in total; roughly nine tenths of them show up just once. The ten largest clonotypes hold roughly 6% of the sample. The source was peripheral blood, collected 28 days after the second AZD1222 dose. The receptors here all came from an adult who received the AZD1222 COVID-19 vaccine.

V gene TRBV1 combines with J gene TRBJ2-7; TRBD2, the table's D call, lacks a check against the DNA. TRBV1 is a listed pseudogene. This CDR3 comprises 12 residues. CDR3 DNA: TGCACCAGCATCTCGGGTAGCTGCGAGCAGTACTTC. Amino acids: CTSISGSCEQYF.

This chain uses TRBV4-1 with TRBJ2-7, with 11 bases matching TRBD2. The V gene end was trimmed by 0 bases and the J gene end by 6 bases; junction bases not matched to a gene: 4. Germline CDR1 reads MGHRA; CDR2 reads YSYEKL. The CDR3 is made up of 15 amino acids. CDR3 region: CASSQEYGLAGEQYF. As DNA, the CDR3 is TGCGCCAGCAGCCAAGAATATGGACTAGCGGGCGAGCAGTACTTC.

The J gene is TRBJ2-3, the V gene TRBV2; 7 bases are a match to TRBD2. Germline trimming cut 0 bases from V and 2 bases from J; bases unmatched to any gene: 14. The CDR3 loop spans 19 amino acids. CDR1 is SNHLY, CDR2 FYNNEI, per germline. The DNA for the CDR3 is TGTGCCAGCAGTGAAGCAGGCCTGGCGCAGCGGGGCCCCACAGATACGCAGTATTTT. It encodes CASSEAGLAQRGPTDTQYF.

The chain recombines TRBV7-9 with TRBJ1-1, with 11 bases matching TRBD1. CDR3 length: 17 amino acids. In germline, CDR1 is SEHNR, CDR2 FQNEAQ (reference sequence). V lost 5 bases and J lost 0; bases outside the gene matches: 8. The CDR3 nucleotides read TGTGCCAGCAGCGGCGGACAGGGGGCTTCATTGAACACTGAAGCTTTCTTT. Amino acids: CASSGGQGASLNTEAFF.